This TCR beta chain was sequenced during a study of T cell repertoires in cytomegalovirus infection. Each CDR3 protein is one row after TCRdb ran MiXCR on the reads. The data show approximately 500,000 distinct CDR3 sequences, roughly 29% seen once. To note about this clonotype: Since a much larger clone is just one base distant, this may be a read error.

The CDR3 contains 14 residues. V lost 4 bases and J 4 bases, leaving 11 bases between the germline ends. The V gene's germline CDR1 is MGHDK and CDR2 SYGVNS. The clonotype comes from a human donor in good health (CMV status not recorded). Some clones in this sample may be carry-over from other donors' samples. The sequenced material came from PBMCs. The chain is built from TRBV25-1 and TRBJ1-5, with D possibly being TRBD1 (6 bases). The CDR3 protein is CASSVQGWNQPQHF. The CDR3 DNA is TGTGCCAGCAGTGTACAGGGTTGGAATCAGCCCCAGCATTTT.